This T cell receptor (beta chain) derives from a study of T-cell reconstitution after alpha-beta-depleted transplantation in children. This clonotype has a count of ten or more. Its antigen is unidentified. Unique molecular identifiers featured in how the TCRbeta library was prepared. TCRdb fed the PCR reads into MiXCR, producing one record per CDR3 protein. The table has some 200,000 distinct CDR3 sequences, approximately 7% seen once. General observations from the study: Recipient T cells and thymic progenitors that survived were the source of the high TCRbeta diversity seen at day 60 in some patients. Reportedly, only several hundred clones from non-depleted graft cells drove alpha-beta T-cell counts at about two months. T-cell counts and diversity at one year following transplant were attributed mainly to newly produced T cells.

V gave up 5 bases and J gave up 4 bases, with 17 bases separating them. The CDR3 loop spans 15 amino acids. The germline CDR1 and CDR2 sequences are SGHAT and FQNNGV. The sample consisted of PBMCs, taken before TCRalphabeta/CD19-depleted stem cell transplant. This chain uses TRBV11-2 with TRBJ1-1; D unclear. The receptor was isolated from a boy younger than 10 with acute lymphoblastic leukemia, due to receive a stem cell transplant. Here the CDR3 DNA reads TGTGCCAGCAGCATACCCGGATCCCGAGGCACTGAAGCTTTCTTT. It translates to CASSIPGSRGTEAFF.